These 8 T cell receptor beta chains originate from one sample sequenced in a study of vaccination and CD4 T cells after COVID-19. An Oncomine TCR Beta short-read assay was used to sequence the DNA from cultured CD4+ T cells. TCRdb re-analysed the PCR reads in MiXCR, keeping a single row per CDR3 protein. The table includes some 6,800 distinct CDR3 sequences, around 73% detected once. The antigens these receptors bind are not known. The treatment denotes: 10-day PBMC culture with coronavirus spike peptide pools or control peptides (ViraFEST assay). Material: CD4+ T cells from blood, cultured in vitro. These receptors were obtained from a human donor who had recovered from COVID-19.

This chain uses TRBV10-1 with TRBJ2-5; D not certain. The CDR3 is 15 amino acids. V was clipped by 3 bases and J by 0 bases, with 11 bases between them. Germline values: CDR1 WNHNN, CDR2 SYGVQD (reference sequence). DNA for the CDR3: TGCGCCAGCAGTGAACATCCCCAGTACCAAGAGACCCAGTACTTC. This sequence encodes CASSEHPQYQETQYF.

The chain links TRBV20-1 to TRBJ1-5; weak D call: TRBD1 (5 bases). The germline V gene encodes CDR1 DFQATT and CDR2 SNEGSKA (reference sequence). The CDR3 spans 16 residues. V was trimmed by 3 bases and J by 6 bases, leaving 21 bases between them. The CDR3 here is CSARFNLAGLSQPQHF. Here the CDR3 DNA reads TGCAGTGCTAGGTTTAATTTGGCAGGGTTGAGTCAGCCCCAGCATTTT.

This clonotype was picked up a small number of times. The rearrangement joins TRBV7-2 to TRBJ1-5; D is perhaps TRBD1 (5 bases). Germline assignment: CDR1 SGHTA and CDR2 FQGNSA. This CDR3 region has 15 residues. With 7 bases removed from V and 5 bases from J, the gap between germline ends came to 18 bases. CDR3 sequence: CASNPTGAHYQPQHF. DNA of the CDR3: TGTGCCAGCAACCCCACCGGGGCCCACTATCAGCCCCAGCATTTT.

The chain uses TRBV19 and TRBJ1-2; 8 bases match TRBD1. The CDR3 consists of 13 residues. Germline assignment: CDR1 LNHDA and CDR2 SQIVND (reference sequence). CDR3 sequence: CAVEWTGSYGYTF. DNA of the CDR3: TGTGCAGTAGAGTGGACAGGGAGCTATGGCTACACCTTC.

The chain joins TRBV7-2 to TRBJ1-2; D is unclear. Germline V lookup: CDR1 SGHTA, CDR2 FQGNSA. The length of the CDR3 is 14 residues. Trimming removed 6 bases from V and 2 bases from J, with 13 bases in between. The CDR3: CASSPTAGNYGYTF. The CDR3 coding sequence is TGTGCCAGCAGTCCTACGGCGGGGAACTATGGCTACACCTTC.

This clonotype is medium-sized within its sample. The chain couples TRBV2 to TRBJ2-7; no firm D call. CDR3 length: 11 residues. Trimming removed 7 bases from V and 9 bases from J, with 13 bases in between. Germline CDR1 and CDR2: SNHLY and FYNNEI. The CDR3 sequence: CASTERRGQYF. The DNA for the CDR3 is TGTGCCAGCACAGAGAGGCGAGGGCAGTACTTC.

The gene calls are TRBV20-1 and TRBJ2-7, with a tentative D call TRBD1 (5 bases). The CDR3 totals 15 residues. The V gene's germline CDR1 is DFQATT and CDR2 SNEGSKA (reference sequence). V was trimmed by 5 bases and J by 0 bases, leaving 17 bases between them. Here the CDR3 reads CSAFPGQGRSYEQYF. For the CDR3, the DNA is TGCAGTGCTTTTCCAGGGCAGGGTCGCTCCTACGAGCAGTACTTC.

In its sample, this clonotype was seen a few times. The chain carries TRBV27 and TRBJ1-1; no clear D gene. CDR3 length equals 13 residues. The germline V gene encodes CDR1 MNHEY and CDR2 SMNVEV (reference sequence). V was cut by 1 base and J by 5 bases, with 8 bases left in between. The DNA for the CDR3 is TGTGCCAGCAGTTTATGGCGCGGGACTGAAGCTTTCTTT. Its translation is CASSLWRGTEAFF.